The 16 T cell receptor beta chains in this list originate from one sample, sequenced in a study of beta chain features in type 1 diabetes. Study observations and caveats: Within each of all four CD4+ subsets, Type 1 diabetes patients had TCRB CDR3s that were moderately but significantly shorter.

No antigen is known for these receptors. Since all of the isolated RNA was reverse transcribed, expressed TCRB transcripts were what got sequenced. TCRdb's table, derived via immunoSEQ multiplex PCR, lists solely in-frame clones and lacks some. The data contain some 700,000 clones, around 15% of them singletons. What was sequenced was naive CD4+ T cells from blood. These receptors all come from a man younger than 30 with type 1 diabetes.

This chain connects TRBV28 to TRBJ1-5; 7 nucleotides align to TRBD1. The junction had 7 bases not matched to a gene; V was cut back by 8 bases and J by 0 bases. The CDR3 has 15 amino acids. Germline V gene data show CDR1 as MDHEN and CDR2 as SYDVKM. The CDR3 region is CASGPGQHSNQPQHF. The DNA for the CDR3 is TGTGCCAGCGGTCCGGGACAGCATAGCAATCAGCCCCAGCATTTT.

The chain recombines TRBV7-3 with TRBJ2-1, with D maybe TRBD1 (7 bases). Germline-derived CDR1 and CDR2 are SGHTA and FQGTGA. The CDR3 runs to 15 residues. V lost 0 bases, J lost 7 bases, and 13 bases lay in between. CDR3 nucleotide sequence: TGTGCCAGCAGCTTAACGGGGGGACAGTCAAATGAGCAGTTCTTC. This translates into CASSLTGGQSNEQFF.

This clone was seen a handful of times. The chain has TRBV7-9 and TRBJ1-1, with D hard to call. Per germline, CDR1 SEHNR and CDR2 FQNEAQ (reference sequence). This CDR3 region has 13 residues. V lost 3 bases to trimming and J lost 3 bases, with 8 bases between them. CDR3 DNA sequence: TGTGCCAGCAGCTTGGGGTGGTACACTGAAGCTTTCTTT. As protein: CASSLGWYTEAFF.

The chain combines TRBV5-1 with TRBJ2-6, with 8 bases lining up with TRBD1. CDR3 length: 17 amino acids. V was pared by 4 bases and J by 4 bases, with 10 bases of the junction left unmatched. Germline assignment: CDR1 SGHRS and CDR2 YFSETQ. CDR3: CASSPGQGPSGANVLTF. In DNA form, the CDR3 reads TGCGCCAGCAGCCCCGGACAGGGACCTTCCGGGGCCAACGTCCTGACTTTC. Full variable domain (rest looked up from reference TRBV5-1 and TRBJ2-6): KAGVTQTPRYLIKTRGQQVTLSCSPISGHRSVSWYQQTPGQGLQFLFEYFSETQRNKGNFPGRFSGRQFSNSRSEMNVSTLELGDSALYLCASSPGQGPSGANVLTFGAGSRLTVL.

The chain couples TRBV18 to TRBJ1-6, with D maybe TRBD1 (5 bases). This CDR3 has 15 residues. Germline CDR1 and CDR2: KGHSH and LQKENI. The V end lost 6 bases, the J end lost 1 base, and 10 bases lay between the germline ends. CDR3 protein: CASSPDRSYNSPLHF. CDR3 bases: TGTGCCAGCTCCCCCGACAGATCCTATAATTCACCCCTCCACTTT. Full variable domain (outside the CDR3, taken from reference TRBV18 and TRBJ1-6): NAGVMQNPRHLVRRRGQEARLRCSPMKGHSHVYWYRQLPEEGLKFMVYLQKENIIDESGMPKERFSAEFPKEGPSILRIQQVVRGDSAAYFCASSPDRSYNSPLHFGNGTRLTVT.

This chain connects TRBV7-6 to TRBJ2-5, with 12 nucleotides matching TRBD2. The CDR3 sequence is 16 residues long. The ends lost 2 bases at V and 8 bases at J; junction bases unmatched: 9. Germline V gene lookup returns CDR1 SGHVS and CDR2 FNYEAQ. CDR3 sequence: CASSLITLAGGGTQYF. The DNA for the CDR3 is TGTGCCAGCAGCTTAATTACACTAGCGGGGGGCGGCACCCAGTACTTC. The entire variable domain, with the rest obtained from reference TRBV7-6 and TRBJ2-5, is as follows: GAGVSQSPRYKVTKRGQDVALRCDPISGHVSLYWYRQALGQGPEFLTYFNYEAQQDKSGLPNDRFSAERPEGSISTLTIQRTEQRDSAMYRCASSLITLAGGGTQYFGPGTRLLVL.

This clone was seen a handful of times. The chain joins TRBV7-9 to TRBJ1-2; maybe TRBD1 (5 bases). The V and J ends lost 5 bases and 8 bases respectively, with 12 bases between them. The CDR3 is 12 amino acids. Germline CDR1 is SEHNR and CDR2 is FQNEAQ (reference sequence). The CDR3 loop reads CASSPSGSGYTF. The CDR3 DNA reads TGTGCCAGCAGCCCATCAGGGAGCGGCTACACCTTC.

The CDR3, as DNA: TGTGCCATCAGTGATGGGCAGACCTACGAGCAGTACTTC. Translation gives CAISDGQTYEQYF. The chain links TRBV10-3 to TRBJ2-7; D remains ambiguous. V was trimmed by 3 bases and J by 2 bases, leaving 8 bases between them. Germline V gene lookup returns CDR1 ENHRY and CDR2 SYGVKD. This CDR3 has 13 residues.

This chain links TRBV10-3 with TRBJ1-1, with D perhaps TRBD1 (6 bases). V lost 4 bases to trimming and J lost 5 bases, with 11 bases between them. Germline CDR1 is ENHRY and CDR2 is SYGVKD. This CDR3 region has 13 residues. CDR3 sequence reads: CAISAGEGTEAFF. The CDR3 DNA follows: TGTGCCATCAGTGCAGGGGAGGGAACTGAAGCTTTCTTT.

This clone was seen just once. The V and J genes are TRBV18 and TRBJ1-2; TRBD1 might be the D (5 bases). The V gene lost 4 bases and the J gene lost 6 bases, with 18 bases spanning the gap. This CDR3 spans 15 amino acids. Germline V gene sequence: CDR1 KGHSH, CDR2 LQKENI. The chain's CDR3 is CASSRIPEGTDGYTF. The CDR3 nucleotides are TGTGCCAGCTCACGAATTCCGGAGGGGACGGATGGCTACACCTTC.

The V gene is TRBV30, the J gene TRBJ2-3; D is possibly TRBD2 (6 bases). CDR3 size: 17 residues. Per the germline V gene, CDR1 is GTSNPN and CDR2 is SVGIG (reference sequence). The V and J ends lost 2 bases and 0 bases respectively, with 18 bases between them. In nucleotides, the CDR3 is TGTGCCTGGAGTTCGTGGGGGGATCCGTCTAGCACAGATACGCAGTATTTT. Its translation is CAWSSWGDPSSTDTQYF.

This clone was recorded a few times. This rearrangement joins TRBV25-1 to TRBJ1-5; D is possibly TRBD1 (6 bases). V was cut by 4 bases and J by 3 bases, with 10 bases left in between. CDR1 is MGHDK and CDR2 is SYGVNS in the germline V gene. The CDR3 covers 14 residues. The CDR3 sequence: CASSVTGNNQPQHF. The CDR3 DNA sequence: TGTGCCAGCAGTGTTACAGGGAACAATCAGCCCCAGCATTTT.

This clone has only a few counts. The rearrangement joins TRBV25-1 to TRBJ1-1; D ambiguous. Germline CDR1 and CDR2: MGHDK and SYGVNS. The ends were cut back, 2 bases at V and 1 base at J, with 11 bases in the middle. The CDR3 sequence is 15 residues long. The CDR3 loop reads CASSEPWGRNTEAFF. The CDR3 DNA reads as TGTGCCAGCAGTGAACCTTGGGGAAGGAACACTGAAGCTTTCTTT. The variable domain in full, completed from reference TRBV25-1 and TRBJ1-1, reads EADIYQTPRYLVIGTGKKITLECSQTMGHDKMYWYQQDPGMELHLIHYSYGVNSTEKGDLSSESTVSRIRTEHFPLTLESARPSHTSQYLCASSEPWGRNTEAFFGQGTRLTVV.

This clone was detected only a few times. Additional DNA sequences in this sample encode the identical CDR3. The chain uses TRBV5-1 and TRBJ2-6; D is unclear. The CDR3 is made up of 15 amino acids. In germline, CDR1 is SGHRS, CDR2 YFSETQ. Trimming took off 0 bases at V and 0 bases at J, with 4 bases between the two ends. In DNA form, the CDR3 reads TGCGCCAGCAGCTTGGGACGCTCTGGGGCCAACGTCCTGACTTTC. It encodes CASSLGRSGANVLTF. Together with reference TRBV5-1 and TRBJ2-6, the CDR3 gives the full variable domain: KAGVTQTPRYLIKTRGQQVTLSCSPISGHRSVSWYQQTPGQGLQFLFEYFSETQRNKGNFPGRFSGRQFSNSRSEMNVSTLELGDSALYLCASSLGRSGANVLTFGAGSRLTVL.

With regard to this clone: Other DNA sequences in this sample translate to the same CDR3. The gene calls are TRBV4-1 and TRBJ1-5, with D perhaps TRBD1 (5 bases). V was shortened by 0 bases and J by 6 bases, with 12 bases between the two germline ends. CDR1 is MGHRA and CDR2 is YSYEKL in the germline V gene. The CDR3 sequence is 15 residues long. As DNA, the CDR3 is TGCGCCAGCAGCCAAGAGGGGCAGGGAGGTCAGCCCCAGCATTTT. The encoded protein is CASSQEGQGGQPQHF.

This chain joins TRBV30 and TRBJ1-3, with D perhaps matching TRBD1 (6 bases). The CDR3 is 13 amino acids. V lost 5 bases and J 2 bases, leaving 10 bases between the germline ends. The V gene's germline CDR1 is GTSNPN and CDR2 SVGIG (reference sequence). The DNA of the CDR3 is TGTGCCTGGGCCGGGACAACTGGAAACACCATATATTTT. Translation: CAWAGTTGNTIYF.